Described below is a single TCR beta chain sequence and its context. The target antigen is unknown. CD4 enrichment then naive enrichment separated naive from memory CD4+ cells. This record belongs to a study of CD4 T cells in relation to SARS-CoV-2 and coronaviruses. Overall study results and limits: Pre-pandemic and post-infection samples never came from the same donor.

Libraries were prepared by immunoSEQ multiplex PCR; TCRdb keeps only in-frame clonotypes and omits some of them. The table records roughly 30,000 clones, more than 65% of them present only once. The CDR3 totals 14 residues. Trimming took 5 bases from V and 2 from J, leaving 12 bases between them. Germline CDR1 MNHEY, CDR2 SVGAGI. The source of this sequence is an adult with COVID-19. This chain connects TRBV6-5 to TRBJ2-5; D uncertain. The source material was memory CD4+ T cells from PBMCs, cultured in vitro. The CDR3 DNA sequence: TGTGCCAGCAGTATCCAAGGCAGACAAGAGACCCAGTACTTC. The encoded protein is CASSIQGRQETQYF.